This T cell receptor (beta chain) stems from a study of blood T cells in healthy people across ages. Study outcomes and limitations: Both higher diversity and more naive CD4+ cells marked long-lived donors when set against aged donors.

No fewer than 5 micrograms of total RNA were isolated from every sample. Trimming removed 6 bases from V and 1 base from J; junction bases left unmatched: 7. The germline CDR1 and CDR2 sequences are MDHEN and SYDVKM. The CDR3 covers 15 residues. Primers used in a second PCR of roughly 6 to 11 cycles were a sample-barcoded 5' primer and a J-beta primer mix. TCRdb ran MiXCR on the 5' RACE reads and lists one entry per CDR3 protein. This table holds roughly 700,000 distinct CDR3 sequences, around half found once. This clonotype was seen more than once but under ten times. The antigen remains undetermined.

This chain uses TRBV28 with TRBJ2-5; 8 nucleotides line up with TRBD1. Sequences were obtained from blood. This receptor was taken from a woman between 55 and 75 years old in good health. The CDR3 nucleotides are TGTGCCAGCAGCTTACCAACAGGGGGCCAAGAGACCCAGTACTTC. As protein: CASSLPTGGQETQYF.